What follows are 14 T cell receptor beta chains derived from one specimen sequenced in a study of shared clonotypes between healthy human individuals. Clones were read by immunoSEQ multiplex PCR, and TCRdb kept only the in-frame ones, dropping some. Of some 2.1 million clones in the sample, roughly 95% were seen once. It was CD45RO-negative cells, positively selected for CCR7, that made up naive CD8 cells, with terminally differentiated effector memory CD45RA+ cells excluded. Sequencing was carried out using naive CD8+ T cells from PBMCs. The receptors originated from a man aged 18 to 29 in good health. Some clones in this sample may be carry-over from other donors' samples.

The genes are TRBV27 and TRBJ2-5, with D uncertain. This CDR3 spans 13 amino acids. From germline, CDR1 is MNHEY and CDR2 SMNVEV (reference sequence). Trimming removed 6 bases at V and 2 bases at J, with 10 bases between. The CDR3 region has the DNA TGTGCCAGCAGGGCCGCTCCTCAAGAGACCCAGTACTTC. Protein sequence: CASRAAPQETQYF.

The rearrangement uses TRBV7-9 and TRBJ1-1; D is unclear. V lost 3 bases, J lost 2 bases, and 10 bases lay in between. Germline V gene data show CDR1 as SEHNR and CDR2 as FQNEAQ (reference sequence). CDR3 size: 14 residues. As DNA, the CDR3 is TGTGCCAGCAGCTTTGCCCGGTCTAACACTGAAGCTTTCTTT. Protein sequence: CASSFARSNTEAFF.

For the CDR3, the DNA is TGTGCCATCTCACCCCCAGGGCTCGGGGGCGGTGGGAACACTGAAGCTTTCTTT. Its translation: CAISPPGLGGGGNTEAFF. V and J are TRBV10-3 and TRBJ1-1, with D possibly being TRBD1 (6 bases). The CDR3 contains 18 residues. Germline V CDR1 and CDR2: ENHRY, SYGVKD. The ends were cut back, 8 bases at V and 1 base at J, with 26 bases in the middle.

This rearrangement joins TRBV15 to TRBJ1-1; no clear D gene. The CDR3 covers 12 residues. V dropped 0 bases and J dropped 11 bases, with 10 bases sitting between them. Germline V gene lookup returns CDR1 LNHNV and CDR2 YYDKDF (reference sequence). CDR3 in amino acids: CATSRDKVKAFF. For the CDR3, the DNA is TGTGCCACCAGCAGAGATAAAGTTAAGGCTTTCTTT.

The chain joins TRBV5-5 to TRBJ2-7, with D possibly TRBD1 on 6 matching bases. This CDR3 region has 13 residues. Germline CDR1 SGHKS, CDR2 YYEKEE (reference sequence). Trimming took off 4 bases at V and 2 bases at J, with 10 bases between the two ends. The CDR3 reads CASSPRGTYEQYF. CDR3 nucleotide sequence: TGTGCCAGCAGCCCCAGGGGAACCTACGAGCAGTACTTC.

CDR3 loop: CASSLDQGPGNTIYF. The CDR3 DNA reads TGTGCCAGCAGCTTAGACCAGGGTCCTGGAAACACCATATATTTT. The J gene is TRBJ1-3, the V gene TRBV7-6, with a weak D call TRBD1 (5 bases). Germline loops: CDR1 SGHVS, CDR2 FNYEAQ. V lost 1 base, J lost 2 bases, and 9 bases lay in between. CDR3 length: 15 amino acids.

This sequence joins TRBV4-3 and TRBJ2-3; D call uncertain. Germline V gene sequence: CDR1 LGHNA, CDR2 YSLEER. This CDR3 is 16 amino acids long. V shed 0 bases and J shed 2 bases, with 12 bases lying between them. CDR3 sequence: CASSQDYKGVTDTQYF. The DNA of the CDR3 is TGCGCCAGCAGCCAAGATTATAAGGGTGTCACAGATACGCAGTATTTT.

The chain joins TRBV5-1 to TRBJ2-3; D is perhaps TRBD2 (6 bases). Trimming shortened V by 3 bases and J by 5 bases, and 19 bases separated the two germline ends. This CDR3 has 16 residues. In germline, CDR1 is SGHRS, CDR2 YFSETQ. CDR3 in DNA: TGCGCCAGCAGCTCGCAAAACGGACGGGGAGGAGATACGCAGTATTTT. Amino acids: CASSSQNGRGGDTQYF.

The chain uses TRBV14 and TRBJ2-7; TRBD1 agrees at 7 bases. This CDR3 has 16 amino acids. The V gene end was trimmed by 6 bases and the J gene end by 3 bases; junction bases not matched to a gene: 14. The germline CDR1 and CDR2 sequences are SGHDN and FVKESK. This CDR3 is CASRPRRGQLSYEQYF. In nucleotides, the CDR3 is TGTGCCAGCAGACCTCGAAGGGGACAGCTCAGCTACGAGCAGTACTTC.

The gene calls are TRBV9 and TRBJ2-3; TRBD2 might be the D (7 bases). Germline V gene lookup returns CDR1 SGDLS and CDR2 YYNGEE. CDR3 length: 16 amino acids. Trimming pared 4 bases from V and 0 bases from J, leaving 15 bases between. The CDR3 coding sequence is TGTGCCAGCAGCCGCCGGGGGGCGGGAAGCACAGATACGCAGTATTTT. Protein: CASSRRGAGSTDTQYF.

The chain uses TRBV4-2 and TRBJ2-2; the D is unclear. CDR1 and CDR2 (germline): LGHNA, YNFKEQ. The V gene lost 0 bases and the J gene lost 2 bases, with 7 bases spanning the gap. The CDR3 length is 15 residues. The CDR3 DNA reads TGTGCCAGCAGCCAAGAAGTCTTAAACACCGGGGAGCTGTTTTTT. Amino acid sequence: CASSQEVLNTGELFF.

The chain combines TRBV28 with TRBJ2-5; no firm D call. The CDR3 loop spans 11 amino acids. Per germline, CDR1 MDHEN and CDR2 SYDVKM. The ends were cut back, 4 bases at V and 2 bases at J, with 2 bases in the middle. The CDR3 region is CASSYQETQYF. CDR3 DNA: TGTGCCAGCAGTTATCAAGAGACCCAGTACTTC. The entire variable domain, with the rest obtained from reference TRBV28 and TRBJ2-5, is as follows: DVKVTQSSRYLVKRTGEKVFLECVQDMDHENMFWYRQDPGLGLRLIYFSYDVKMKEKGDIPEGYSVSREKKERFSLILESASTNQTSMYLCASSYQETQYFGPGTRLLVL.

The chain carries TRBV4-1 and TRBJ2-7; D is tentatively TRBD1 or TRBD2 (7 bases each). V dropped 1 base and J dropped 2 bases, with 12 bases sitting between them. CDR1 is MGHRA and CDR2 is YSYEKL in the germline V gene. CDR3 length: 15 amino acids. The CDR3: CASSQGQGGPYEQYF. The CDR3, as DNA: TGCGCCAGCAGCCAAGGTCAGGGGGGGCCCTACGAGCAGTACTTC.

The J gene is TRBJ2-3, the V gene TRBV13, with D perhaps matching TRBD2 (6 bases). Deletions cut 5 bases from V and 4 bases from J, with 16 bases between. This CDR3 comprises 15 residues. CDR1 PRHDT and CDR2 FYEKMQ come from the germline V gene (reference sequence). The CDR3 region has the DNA TGTGCCAGCAGCCCGGGGAGGAGAGGGTCAGATACGCAGTATTTT. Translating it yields CASSPGRRGSDTQYF.